This T cell receptor (beta chain) was observed in a study of T cells in Graves' hyperthyroidism and ophthalmopathy. Germline-derived CDR1 and CDR2 are SGHTA and FQGNSA. CDR3 length: 14 amino acids. V shed 3 bases, J shed 1 base, and the junction held 3 bases outside the gene matches. Study-wide results and limits: Ophthalmopathy was predicted by the model a median of about 6.7 months ahead of onset.

The investigators amplified TCR beta CDR3 regions from RNA transcripts. The study used the HTBI primer set for a first-round RT-PCR of the TCR CDR3. MiXCR, run by TCRdb on the multiplex PCR reads, gives a single entry per CDR3 protein. The sample lists 250,000 to 300,000 distinct CDR3 sequences; roughly 15% were seen once. This clonotype was found many times. Its antigen is unidentified. The rearrangement links TRBV7-2 to TRBJ2-7, with 7 nucleotides matching TRBD2. The sequence was collected from a woman in her twenties or thirties with Graves' hyperthyroidism that later progressed to Graves' ophthalmopathy. Sequencing was done on a sample of blood. The CDR3 coding sequence is TGTGCCAGCAGCTTTGGCGGGGGTTCCTACGAGCAGTACTTC. Its translation: CASSFGGGSYEQYF.